A selection of T cell receptor beta chains follows, all from one sample in a study of siplizumab effects on memory and regulatory T cells. Sequencing was performed with immunoSEQ multiplex PCR; in TCRdb, only in-frame clones are kept and a portion is missing. Altogether 1,200 or so clones are present, under 85% being singletons, with the ten largest covering approximately 80%. Sequenced: TEMRA CD8+ T cells sorted from blood. These receptors originate from a human donor in good health. The CDR3 runs from the conserved cysteine through the conserved F or W. A D gene is named only where the DNA matches it firmly. Size is stated for part of the rows, as once, few or many counts, or as a class when the clone is expanded.

TRBV19	few	TRBJ1-2	-	TGTGCCAGTAGCCATACAGGACAGATCGGCTACACCTTC	CASSHTGQIGYTF
TRBV19	-	TRBJ2-7	TRBD2	TGTGCCAGTAGAGGTGCGGGAGGGCTGGACGAGCAGTACTTC	CASRGAGGLDEQYF
TRBV6-5	once	TRBJ2-3	-	TGTGCCAGCAGTTCTACAGGGTCGATCTCAAGACCGCAGTATTTT	CASSSTGSISRPQYF
TRBV5-6	-	TRBJ2-2	TRBD1	TGTGCCAGCAGCTTCGACAGGGGGCGGTGGACCGGGGAGCTGTTTTTT	CASSFDRGRWTGELFF
TRBV5-5	-	TRBJ2-1	-	TGTGCCAGCAGCCAAGCCCTGAACTCCTACAATGAGCAGTTCTTC	CASSQALNSYNEQFF
TRBV7-9	-	TRBJ2-2	TRBD2	TGTGCCAGCAGCTGGCGGGTGAAGCGGGAGACGGACACCGGGGAGCTGTTTTTT	CASSWRVKRETDTGELFF
TRBV10-2	once	TRBJ1-5	-	TGCGCCAGCAGTGAACAAAAGGCAGGGACGGGGCAGCCCCAGCATTTT	CASSEQKAGTGQPQHF
TRBV7-9	-	TRBJ2-5	TRBD2	TGTGCCAGCAGCTTACTAGCGGGAGATGAGACCCAGTACTTC	CASSLLAGDETQYF
TRBV2	-	TRBJ2-1	-	TGTGCCAGCAGTTATGGAGTCAATGAGCAGTTCTTC	CASSYGVNEQFF
TRBV27	-	TRBJ1-1	-	TGTGCCAGCACCCCTACAGGGTCCCCTGAAGCTTTCTTT	CASTPTGSPEAFF
TRBV14	-	TRBJ2-1	-	TGTGCCAGCAGCCCCGGGACTGGGAACAATGAGCAGTTCTTC	CASSPGTGNNEQFF
TRBV9	-	TRBJ2-7	-	TGTGCCAGCAGCCCGAGCACGGACTCAACCTACGAGCAGTACTTC	CASSPSTDSTYEQYF
TRBV5-6	-	TRBJ1-2	-	TGTGCCAGCAGCTTTAGGGACACTGGCCATGCTAACTATGGCTACACCTTC	CASSFRDTGHANYGYTF
TRBV28	-	TRBJ2-5	-	TGTGCCAGCAACGACAGTCACCAAAAGACCCAGTACTTC	CASNDSHQKTQYF
TRBV11-2	-	TRBJ2-7	TRBD2	TGTGCCAGCAGCTTACTTGAGGGACTAAACGGCGAGCAGTACTTC	CASSLLEGLNGEQYF
TRBV7-9	-	TRBJ2-2	-	TGTGCCAGCAGCCCCCCTGATTCTGGGGAGCTGTTTTTT	CASSPPDSGELFF
TRBV30	-	TRBJ1-6	-	TGTGCCTGCACCGGGACATGGCTGCGAAATTCACCCCTCCACTTT	CACTGTWLRNSPLHF
TRBV9	-	TRBJ2-1	TRBD2	TGTGCCAGCAGCGCCGCCGGGACTAGCGGGACCAATACGTTCTACAATGAGCAGTTCTTC	CASSAAGTSGTNTFYNEQFF
TRBV6-6	few	TRBJ1-2	-	TGTGCCAGCACCCATCCAGGGGCGGAGGTCTATGGCTACACCTTC	CASTHPGAEVYGYTF
TRBV7-8	-	TRBJ2-3	-	TGTGCCAGCAGCTTATTGGCAGATACGCAGTATTTT	CASSLLADTQYF
TRBV5-6	once	TRBJ2-7	-	TGTGCCAGCAGCATCTACAACTCCTACGAGCAGTACTTC	CASSIYNSYEQYF
TRBV5-5	few	TRBJ2-1	-	TGTGCCAGCAGCTTGACAGGCCTAGGCAATGAGCAGTTCTTC	CASSLTGLGNEQFF
TRBV7-6	-	TRBJ2-7	-	TGTGCCAGCAGCTTAGTGTTCTACGAGCAGTACTTC	CASSLVFYEQYF
TRBV12-5	-	TRBJ2-1	-	TGTGCTAGTGGTCAAGGACTTGACAATGAGCAGTTCTTC	CASGQGLDNEQFF
TRBV5-1	-	TRBJ2-5	-	TGCGCCAGCAGCTACCGTAAGGGGCCGGGAGAGACCCAGTACTTC	CASSYRKGPGETQYF
TRBV5-4	-	TRBJ2-3	-	TGTGCCACTTGCCAGATGTTCGGCACAGATACGCAGTATTTT	CATCQMFGTDTQYF
TRBV5-6	medium-sized	TRBJ2-7	TRBD1	TGTGCCAGCAGCCTGGACAGGGGGTATTTTGACGAGCAGTACTTC	CASSLDRGYFDEQYF
TRBV2	-	TRBJ2-3	-	TGTGCCAGCAGTGAGACGGGAGCTTTAGATACGCAGTATTTT	CASSETGALDTQYF
TRBV30	-	TRBJ1-2	-	TGTGCCTGGAGCCTGGGAGAGGCATACTATGGCTACACCTTC	CAWSLGEAYYGYTF
TRBV5-7	-	TRBJ2-6	-	TGCGCCATTGGCCACTCCTCTGGGGCCAACGTCCTGACTTTC	CAIGHSSGANVLTF
TRBV11-3	-	TRBJ2-1	-	TGTGCCAGCAGCCCAGGCCCAGCCGGGAGCTCCTACAATGAGCAGTTCTTC	CASSPGPAGSSYNEQFF
TRBV9	-	TRBJ1-1	-	TGTGCCAGCAGCGGGGCAAACACTGAAGCTTTCTTT	CASSGANTEAFF
TRBV6-5	few	TRBJ2-7	TRBD2	TGTGCCAGCAGTGAAACGGGGGGGACCTACGAGCAGTACTTC	CASSETGGTYEQYF
TRBV4-2	large	TRBJ2-1	-	TGTGCCAGCAGCCCCCCGGGCAGCCTGGGCCACAATGAGCAGTTCTTC	CASSPPGSLGHNEQFF
TRBV4-2	-	TRBJ2-4	TRBD2	TGTGCCAGCAGCCACATAGCGGGGGTACCAAACATTCAGTACTTC	CASSHIAGVPNIQYF
TRBV7-9	-	TRBJ2-6	-	TGTGCCAGCAGCACGGTAGCCAGCTCACAAAGTCGGGCCAACGTCCTGACTTTC	CASSTVASSQSRANVLTF
TRBV4-2	-	TRBJ2-7	TRBD2	TGTGCCAGCAGCCAAGATCCGGGGCTAGCGGAATACGAGCAGTACTTC	CASSQDPGLAEYEQYF
TRBV2	-	TRBJ2-3	-	TGTGCCAGCAGGTACACAGATACGCAGTATTTT	CASRYTDTQYF
TRBV7-4	-	TRBJ1-2	TRBD1	TGTGCCAGCAGCACACAGGGGGAGGGGATCTATGGCTACACCTTC	CASSTQGEGIYGYTF
TRBV11-1	-	TRBJ2-3	TRBD2	TGTGCCAGCAGGAAACGGGCGGGAGGACGCACAGATACGCAGTATTTT	CASRKRAGGRTDTQYF
TRBV8-2	-	TRBJ2-6	-	TGTGGCAGTCTTTTGATAACACAAAGTCGGGCCAACGTCCTGACTTTC	CGSLLITQSRANVLTF
TRBV6-4	-	TRBJ2-1	-	TGTGCCAGCAGTGACTCGACAAACAATGAGCAGTTCTTC	CASSDSTNNEQFF
TRBV15	-	TRBJ1-2	-	TGTGCCACCAGCAGAGACAGAATTCAATATGGCTACACCTTC	CATSRDRIQYGYTF
TRBV2	-	TRBJ2-7	-	TGTGCCAGCAGTGAAGAAAACGTCTACGAGCAGTACTTC	CASSEENVYEQYF
TRBV28	-	TRBJ1-2	-	TGTGCCAGCAGTTTCGAAGGGTGGTATGGCTACACCTTC	CASSFEGWYGYTF
TRBV11-1	medium-sized	TRBJ2-7	-	TGTGCCAGCAGCTTAGTGTTCTACGAGCAGTACTTC	CASSLVFYEQYF
TRBV28	-	TRBJ1-1	-	TGTGCCAGCAGTTTAATGGGGGGACCTGAAGCTTTCTTT	CASSLMGGPEAFF